The 24 T cell receptor beta chains below all came from one sample that was sequenced in a study of cytomegalovirus exposure and HLA in healthy donors (dated by TCRdb to 2016 to 2017). The receptor library was made with the immunoSEQ multiplex PCR assay. For the multiplex PCR, a mixture combining 60 forward primers for TCR Vbeta segments and 13 reverse primers for TCR Jbeta segments was used. Sourced from immuneACCESS, this table was stored by TCRdb with only in-frame sequences that have V and J called. A share of the clones is absent; for the studies checked, an unresolved V gene accounts for under half, and the remainder has no known explanation. The sample has about 200,000 clones on record, about four fifths of them singletons. About 0.1% of the sample is in the top ten clones. The sequenced material came from PBMCs. These TCRs come from a boy younger than 10 in good health and CMV-seronegative.

The sample holds a few counts of this clone. V gene TRBV28 combines with J gene TRBJ1-5; D may be TRBD1 (6 bases). Germline CDR1 is MDHEN and CDR2 is SYDVKM. CDR3 length: 15 residues. V was clipped by 3 bases and J by 7 bases, with 16 bases between them. The CDR3 loop is CASSLPTGPGQPQHF. CDR3 nucleotides: TGTGCCAGCAGTTTGCCGACAGGCCCCGGGCAGCCCCAGCATTTT.

In its sample, this clone was seen once. The CDR3 nucleotides are TGTGCCAGTACCTCGGGGTCGGGGGAGCTGTTTTTT. Its protein product is CASTSGSGELFF. The V call is TRBV19, the J call TRBJ2-2, with a tentative D call TRBD2 (5 bases). In germline, CDR1 is LNHDA, CDR2 SQIVND (reference sequence). Trimming stripped 7 bases from V and 8 bases from J, with 11 bases between. The CDR3 totals 12 residues.

The rearrangement joins TRBV4-1 to TRBJ1-4; 7 bases agree with TRBD1. From germline, CDR1 is MGHRA and CDR2 YSYEKL. This CDR3 has 16 residues. Losses at the gene ends were 2 bases for V and 7 bases for J; bases not matched to a gene: 10. The CDR3 bases are TGCGCCAGCAGCCAAATAGAGGGGGCCGAGAGTGAAAAACTGTTTTTT. It translates to CASSQIEGAESEKLFF.

The chain uses TRBV2 and TRBJ1-2; TRBD1 aligns across 7 bases. From germline, CDR1 is SNHLY and CDR2 FYNNEI. The CDR3 is made up of 13 amino acids. The trim removed 4 bases at V and 6 bases at J, leaving 5 bases unmatched. CDR3 sequence: CASSGQGFDGYTF. CDR3 sequence (DNA): TGTGCCAGCAGTGGACAGGGCTTTGATGGCTACACCTTC.

This sequence joins TRBV6-5 and TRBJ2-5; no firm D call. The assigned J gene may be wrong: the sequence end matches TRBJ2-7 better. In germline, CDR1 is MNHEY, CDR2 SVGAGI. CDR3 length equals 13 residues. CDR3 DNA sequence: TGTGCCAGCAGATTCCTCTCCTCCTACGAGCAGTACTTC. Translation: CASRFLSSYEQYF.

J is TRBJ1-2 and V is TRBV4-2; a possible D gene is TRBD1 (6 bases). CDR3 length: 14 amino acids. Germline V gene data show CDR1 as LGHNA and CDR2 as YNFKEQ. V gave up 2 bases and J gave up 3 bases, with 10 bases separating them. CDR3 amino acids: CASSQPRGDYGYTF. As DNA, the CDR3 is TGTGCCAGCAGCCAACCCAGGGGCGACTATGGCTACACCTTC.

The V and J genes are TRBV30 and TRBJ2-3; a weak D match, TRBD2 (5 bases). The V end was cut by 2 bases, the J end by 8 bases, with 8 bases between. The germline V gene encodes CDR1 GTSNPN and CDR2 SVGIG (reference sequence). This CDR3 comprises 11 residues. CDR3 sequence (DNA): TGTGCCTGGAGTCGACGGGGTACGCAGTATTTT. The encoded protein is CAWSRRGTQYF.

This rearrangement joins TRBV9 to TRBJ2-2; D possibly corresponds to TRBD1 (6 bases). The CDR3 length is 14 residues. Germline V gene lookup returns CDR1 SGDLS and CDR2 YYNGEE. V gave up 8 bases and J gave up 4 bases, with 15 bases separating them. The CDR3 region has the DNA TGTGCCAGTTCGTCTCACAGGGTCACCGGGGAGCTGTTTTTT. Residues: CASSSHRVTGELFF. Variable domain in full (rest from reference TRBV9 and TRBJ2-2): DSGVTQTPKHLITATGQRVTLRCSPRSGDLSVYWYQQSLDQGLQFLIQYYNGEERAKGNILERFSAQQFPDLHSELNLSSLELGDSALYFCASSSHRVTGELFFGEGSRLTVL.

The chain links TRBV9 to TRBJ1-5, with a weak D call TRBD1 (6 bases). Deletions cut 3 bases from V and 2 bases from J, with 6 bases between. CDR3 length: 13 amino acids. The germline V gene encodes CDR1 SGDLS and CDR2 YYNGEE. CDR3 sequence (DNA): TGTGCCAGCAGCGGGACAGGCAATCAGCCCCAGCATTTT. It yields the protein CASSGTGNQPQHF.

CDR3: CASSRTGTRSLTDTQYF. CDR3 DNA sequence: TGTGCCAGCAGTAGAACCGGGACTAGATCGCTAACAGATACGCAGTATTTT. This sequence joins TRBV2 and TRBJ2-3; 8 bases line up with TRBD2. CDR3 length: 17 amino acids. Per the germline V gene, CDR1 is SNHLY and CDR2 is FYNNEI. J gave up 3 bases and V 5 bases, and 13 bases lay outside the gene matches.

In DNA form, the CDR3 reads TGCGCCAGCAGCTTTACAGGGCCCCAAGGAAAATCACCCCTCCACTTT. Translating it yields CASSFTGPQGKSPLHF. The V call is TRBV5-1, the J call TRBJ1-6; D possibly corresponds to TRBD1 (6 bases). The V end lost 2 bases, the J end lost 10 bases, and 19 bases lay between the germline ends. Looked up from germline, CDR1 is SGHRS and CDR2 is YFSETQ. This CDR3 is built from 16 residues. The full variable domain, completed using reference TRBV5-1 and TRBJ1-6, is KAGVTQTPRYLIKTRGQQVTLSCSPISGHRSVSWYQQTPGQGLQFLFEYFSETQRNKGNFPGRFSGRQFSNSRSEMNVSTLELGDSALYLCASSFTGPQGKSPLHFGNGTRLTVT.

J is TRBJ1-2 and V is TRBV13, with TRBD1 identical over 11 bases. The CDR3 loop spans 18 amino acids. Germline V gene sequence: CDR1 PRHDT, CDR2 FYEKMQ (reference sequence). J was trimmed by 1 base and V by 0 bases; bases with no gene match: 7. CDR3 DNA sequence: TGTGCCAGCAGCTTAGGCGTGGGACAGGGGGGGGTTAACTATGGCTACACCTTC. Its translation is CASSLGVGQGGVNYGYTF.

The sample holds a few counts of this clone. The chain carries TRBV4-1 and TRBJ2-7, with TRBD2 matching 7 bases. The CDR3 runs 14 residues. Unmatched junction bases numbered 4, after V lost 4 bases and J lost 1 base. CDR1 MGHRA and CDR2 YSYEKL come from the germline V gene. Here the CDR3 reads CASSPFSGSYEQYF. The CDR3 DNA follows: TGCGCCAGCAGCCCGTTTAGCGGGTCCTACGAGCAGTACTTC.

The rearrangement uses TRBV27 and TRBJ2-1, with TRBD2 matching over 7 bases. Per germline, CDR1 MNHEY and CDR2 SMNVEV (reference sequence). The J segment lost 5 bases and the V segment lost 5 bases, leaving 12 bases of the junction unmatched. The CDR3 is made up of 16 amino acids. The DNA of the CDR3 is TGTGCCAGCAGTACCAATAGCGGGCCCCCCCACAATGAGCAGTTCTTC. Translation: CASSTNSGPPHNEQFF.

The chain employs TRBV15 and TRBJ1-1, with D possibly TRBD1 on 5 matching bases. Germline CDR1 is LNHNV and CDR2 is YYDKDF (reference sequence). The CDR3 consists of 15 residues. Trimming removed 2 bases at V and 4 bases at J, with 14 bases between. CDR3 DNA: TGTGCCACCAGCAGACCCTTTAGCCAGGGCACTGAAGCTTTCTTT. This gives the protein CATSRPFSQGTEAFF.

In regard to this clone: Other DNA sequences in this specimen translate into the identical CDR3. The rearrangement joins TRBV7-2 to TRBJ1-5, with D uncertain. The CDR3 length is 12 residues. The germline gives CDR1 SGHTA, CDR2 FQGNSA. Trimming took 4 bases from V and 2 from J, leaving 3 bases between them. CDR3 loop: CASSSGNQPQHF. The CDR3 DNA reads TGTGCCAGCAGCTCAGGCAATCAGCCCCAGCATTTT. The whole variable domain, remainder taken from reference TRBV7-2 and TRBJ1-5, is GAGVSQSPSNKVTEKGKDVELRCDPISGHTALYWYRQSLGQGLEFLIYFQGNSAPDKSGLPSDRFSAERTGGSVSTLTIQRTQQEDSAVYLCASSSGNQPQHFGDGTRLSIL.

This clone was observed a handful of times. The rearrangement uses TRBV6-5 and TRBJ1-2; no clear D. Germline V gene lookup returns CDR1 MNHEY and CDR2 SVGAGI. Trimming took 8 bases from V and 5 from J, leaving 21 bases between them. The length of the CDR3 is 15 residues. CDR3 sequence: CASRPTDGLYYGYTF. CDR3 DNA sequence: TGTGCCAGCCGACCGACGGACGGACTTTATTATGGCTACACCTTC.

V is TRBV19 and J is TRBJ2-5; D perhaps matches TRBD1 (6 bases). Between the trimmed V and J ends, which lost 4 bases and 5 bases, there was a span of 11 bases. This CDR3 region has 13 residues. CDR1 and CDR2 (germline): LNHDA, SQIVND (reference sequence). CDR3 in DNA: TGTGCCAGTAGTAGGACAGTCCGGGAGACCCAGTACTTC. It codes for CASSRTVRETQYF.

This clone has just one count. The chain employs TRBV2 and TRBJ2-5, with D perhaps matching TRBD2 (5 bases). The end of the DNA aligns better with TRBJ2-7, so the J call may be wrong. Germline V gene lookup returns CDR1 SNHLY and CDR2 FYNNEI. This CDR3 comprises 14 residues. CDR3 nucleotide sequence: TGTGCCAGCAGTGGAGAACAGAGGGTGGCCGAGCAGTACTTC. Translating gives CASSGEQRVAEQYF.

The rearrangement joins TRBV6-4 to TRBJ1-1, with unresolved D. This CDR3 region has 14 residues. Deletions cut 2 bases from V and 5 bases from J, with 12 bases between. Germline V gives CDR1 MRHNA, CDR2 SNTAGT. CDR3 bases: TGTGCCAGCAGTGACCCGCCACGAGGGACTGAAGCTTTCTTT. Protein product: CASSDPPRGTEAFF.

This sequence joins TRBV5-3 and TRBJ2-7; D might be TRBD2 (6 bases). TRBV5-3 is filed as an ORF, its function uncertain. Trimming removed 3 bases from V and 2 bases from J, with 9 bases in between. The CDR3 contains 13 residues. CDR3 DNA: TGTGCCAGAAGCTCGGGACTTACCTACGAGCAGTACTTC. Amino acid sequence: CARSSGLTYEQYF.

The J gene is TRBJ2-3, the V gene TRBV6-6, with 7 bases aligning to TRBD2. The CDR3 length is 16 residues. After removal of 7 bases from V and 1 base from J, the junction contained 11 bases not matched to a gene. Germline lookup yields CDR1 MNHNY and CDR2 SVGAGI (reference sequence). The CDR3 spells CASTDIAGPRTDTQYF. The CDR3 DNA reads as TGTGCCAGCACCGATATAGCGGGCCCGCGCACAGATACGCAGTATTTT.

Comments on this clone: At one end, the junction sequence differs from germline, possibly due to a read error. The chain uses TRBV5-4 and TRBJ2-2; 9 bases map to TRBD2. This CDR3 comprises 15 residues. Germline V gene lookup returns CDR1 SGHNT and CDR2 YYREEE (reference sequence). For the CDR3, the DNA is TGTGCCAGCAGCTTGGAACGGCGGGGGGGAGGGGCGCTGTTTTTT. It encodes CASSLERRGGGALFF.

The gene calls are TRBV7-3 and TRBJ2-2, with 8 bases identical to TRBD2. V was pared by 5 bases and J by 1 base, with 3 bases of the junction left unmatched. CDR1 and CDR2 (germline): SGHTA, FQGTGA. CDR3 length equals 15 residues. The CDR3 region is CASSISGGNTGELFF. The CDR3 DNA reads TGTGCCAGCAGCATCAGCGGGGGGAACACCGGGGAGCTGTTTTTT.